This T cell receptor (beta chain) originates from a study of OX40 agonist ivuxolimab in advanced cancers. Sequencing used immunoSEQ multiplex PCR; TCRdb keeps in-frame clones, though not all of them. The sample yields 70,000 to 95,000 clones, around 90% seen once. This CDR3 comprises 15 residues. In germline, CDR1 is SGHRS, CDR2 YFSETQ. V was clipped by 0 bases and J by 4 bases, with 14 bases between them. The clonotype originates from an adult with an advanced solid tumor such as melanoma, head and neck, liver or kidney cancer. The chain carries TRBV5-1 and TRBJ2-7, with D possibly TRBD2 on 6 matching bases. The input for sequencing was CD4+ or CD8+ T cells sorted from blood, taken in a trial of the OX40 agonist ivuxolimab. DNA for the CDR3: TGCGCCAGCAGCTTGGGGACGCGGGGTTTATACGAGCAGTACTTC. It yields the protein CASSLGTRGLYEQYF.